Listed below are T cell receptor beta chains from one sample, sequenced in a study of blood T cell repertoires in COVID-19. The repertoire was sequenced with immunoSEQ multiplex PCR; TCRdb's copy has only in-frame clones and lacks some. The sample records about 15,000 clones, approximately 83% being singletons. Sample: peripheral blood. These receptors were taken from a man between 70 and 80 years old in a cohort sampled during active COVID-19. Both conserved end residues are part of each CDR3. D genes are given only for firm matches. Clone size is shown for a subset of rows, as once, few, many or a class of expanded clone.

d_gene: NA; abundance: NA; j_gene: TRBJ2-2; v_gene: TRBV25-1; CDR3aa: CASSGRTANTGELFF; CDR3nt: TGTGCCAGCAGTGGGCGGACAGCGAACACCGGGGAGCTGTTTTTT
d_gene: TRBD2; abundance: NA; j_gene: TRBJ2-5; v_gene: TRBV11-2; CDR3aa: CASSLGGRETQYF; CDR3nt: TGTGCCAGCAGCTTGGGGGGGAGAGAGACCCAGTACTTC
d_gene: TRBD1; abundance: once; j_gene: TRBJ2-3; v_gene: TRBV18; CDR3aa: CASSVTGPNTDTQYF; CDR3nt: TGTGCCAGCTCAGTGACAGGGCCTAACACAGATACGCAGTATTTT
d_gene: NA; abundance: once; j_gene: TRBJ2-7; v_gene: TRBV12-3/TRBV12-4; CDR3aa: CASRAGSSYEQYF; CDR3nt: TGTGCCAGCAGGGCCGGGTCCTCCTACGAGCAGTACTTC
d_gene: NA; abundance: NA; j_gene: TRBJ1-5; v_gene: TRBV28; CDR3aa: CASRTGNQPQHF; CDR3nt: TGTGCCAGCAGAACAGGGAATCAGCCCCAGCATTTT
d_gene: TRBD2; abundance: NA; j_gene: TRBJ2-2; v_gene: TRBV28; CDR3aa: CASSRGGRRTGELFF; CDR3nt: TGTGCCAGCAGTCGGGGGGGGCGTCGGACCGGGGAGCTGTTTTTT
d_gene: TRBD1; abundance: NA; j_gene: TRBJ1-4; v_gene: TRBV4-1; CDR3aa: CASSQVSGGQGNEKLFF; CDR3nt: TGCGCCAGCAGCCAAGTTTCCGGCGGACAGGGTAATGAAAAACTGTTTTTT
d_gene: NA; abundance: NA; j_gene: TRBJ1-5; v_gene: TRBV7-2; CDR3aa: CASSPGQINQPQHF; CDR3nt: TGTGCCAGCAGCCCCGGACAGATCAATCAGCCCCAGCATTTT
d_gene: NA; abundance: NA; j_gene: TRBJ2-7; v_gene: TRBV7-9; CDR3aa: CASSLSRDYEQYF; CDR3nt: TGTGCCAGCAGCTTATCGAGGGACTACGAGCAGTACTTC
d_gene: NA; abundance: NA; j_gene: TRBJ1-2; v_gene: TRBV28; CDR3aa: CASSLSSWGDYGYTF; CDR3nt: TGTGCCAGCAGTTTATCTTCTTGGGGCGACTATGGCTACACCTTC
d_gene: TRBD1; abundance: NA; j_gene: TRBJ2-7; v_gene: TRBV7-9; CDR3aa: CASSEDRGPYEQYF; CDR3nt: TGTGCCAGCAGCGAGGACAGGGGCCCCTACGAGCAGTACTTC
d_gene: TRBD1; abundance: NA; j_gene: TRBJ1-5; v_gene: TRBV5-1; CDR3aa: CASSLDQGVGQPQHF; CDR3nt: TGCGCCAGCAGCTTGGACCAGGGGGTAGGTCAGCCCCAGCATTTT
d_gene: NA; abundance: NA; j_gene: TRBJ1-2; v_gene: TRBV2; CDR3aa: CASTPDSNYGYTF; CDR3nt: TGTGCCAGCACCCCTGACAGTAACTATGGCTACACCTTC
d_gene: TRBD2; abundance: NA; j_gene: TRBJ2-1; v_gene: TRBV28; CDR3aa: CASRYSTSGRSTYNEQFF; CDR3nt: TGTGCCAGCAGATACTCTACTAGCGGGAGGTCTACCTACAATGAGCAGTTCTTC
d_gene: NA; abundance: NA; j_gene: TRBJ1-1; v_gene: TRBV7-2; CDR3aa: CASSLALRGSNTEAFF; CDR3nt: TGTGCCAGCAGCTTAGCGCTGCGGGGGTCGAACACTGAAGCTTTCTTT
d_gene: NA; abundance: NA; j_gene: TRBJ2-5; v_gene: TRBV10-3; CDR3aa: CAISGADQETQYF; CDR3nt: TGTGCCATCAGTGGGGCAGACCAAGAGACCCAGTACTTC
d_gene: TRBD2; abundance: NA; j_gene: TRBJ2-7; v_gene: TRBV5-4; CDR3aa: CASSAGTSGRVYEQYF; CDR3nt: TGTGCCAGCAGCGCCGGGACTAGCGGGAGGGTCTACGAGCAGTACTTC
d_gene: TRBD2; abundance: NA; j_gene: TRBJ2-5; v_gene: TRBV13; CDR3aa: CASSLGAAGEGETQYF; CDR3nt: TGTGCCAGCAGCTTAGGCGCGGCGGGAGAAGGGGAGACCCAGTACTTC
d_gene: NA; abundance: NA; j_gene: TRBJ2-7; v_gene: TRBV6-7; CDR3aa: CASSSEVNLSYEQYF; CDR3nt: TGTGCCTCCTCCTCGGAGGTAAACCTCTCCTACGAGCAGTACTTC
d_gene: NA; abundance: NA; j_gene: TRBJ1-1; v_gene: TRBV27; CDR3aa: CASSKQGVWTEAFF; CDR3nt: TGTGCCAGCAGTAAACAGGGTGTTTGGACTGAAGCTTTCTTT
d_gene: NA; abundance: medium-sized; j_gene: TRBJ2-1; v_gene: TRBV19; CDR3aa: CASSITGSGSYNEQFF; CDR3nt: TGTGCCAGTAGTATCACAGGGTCGGGGTCCTACAATGAGCAGTTCTTC
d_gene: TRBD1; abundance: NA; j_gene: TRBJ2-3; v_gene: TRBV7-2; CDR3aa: CASSTTTGGLVLSTDTQYF; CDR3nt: TGTGCCAGCAGCACTACGACAGGGGGCCTTGTATTGAGCACAGATACGCAGTATTTT
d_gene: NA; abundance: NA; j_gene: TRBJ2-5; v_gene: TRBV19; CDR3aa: CASSGFGAGETQYF; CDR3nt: TGTGCCAGTAGTGGATTTGGGGCAGGGGAGACCCAGTACTTC
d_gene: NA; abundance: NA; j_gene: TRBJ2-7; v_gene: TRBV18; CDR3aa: CASSPRDTGPTEQYF; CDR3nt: TGTGCCAGCTCCCCCCGGGACACCGGCCCCACCGAGCAGTACTTC
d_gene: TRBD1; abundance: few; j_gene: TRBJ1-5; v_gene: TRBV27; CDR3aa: CASSRGTDQPQHF; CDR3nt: TGTGCCAGCAGTCGGGGGACAGATCAGCCCCAGCATTTT
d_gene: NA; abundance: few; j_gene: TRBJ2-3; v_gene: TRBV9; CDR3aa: CASSKEAGTDTQYF; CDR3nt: TGTGCCAGCAGCAAAGAGGCAGGCACAGATACGCAGTATTTT
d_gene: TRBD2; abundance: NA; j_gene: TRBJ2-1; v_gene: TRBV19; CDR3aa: CASSKGLGRDNEQFF; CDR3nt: TGTGCCAGTAGTAAGGGACTAGGAAGAGACAATGAGCAGTTCTTC
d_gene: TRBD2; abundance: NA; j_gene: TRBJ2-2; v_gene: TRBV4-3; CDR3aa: CASSPRTHWTSGVGSNTGELFF; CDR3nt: TGCGCCAGCAGCCCAAGAACACACTGGACTAGCGGGGTTGGGTCGAACACCGGGGAGCTGTTTTTT
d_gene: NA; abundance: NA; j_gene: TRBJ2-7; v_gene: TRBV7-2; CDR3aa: CASSLAGVKRAAYEQYF; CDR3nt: TGTGCCAGCAGCTTAGCGGGCGTTAAGCGGGCCGCCTACGAGCAGTACTTC
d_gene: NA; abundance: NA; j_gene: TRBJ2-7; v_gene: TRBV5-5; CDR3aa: CASSLQGPYEQYF; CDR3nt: TGTGCCAGCAGCTTGCAGGGCCCCTACGAGCAGTACTTC
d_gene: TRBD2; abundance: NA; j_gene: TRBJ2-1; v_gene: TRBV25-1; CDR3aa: CASRDSGGYNEQFF; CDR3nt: TGTGCCAGCAGAGATAGCGGGGGATACAATGAGCAGTTCTTC
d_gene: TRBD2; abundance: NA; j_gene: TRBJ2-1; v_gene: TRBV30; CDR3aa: CAWRLAGAYNEQFF; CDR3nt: TGTGCCTGGAGGCTAGCGGGCGCGTACAATGAGCAGTTCTTC
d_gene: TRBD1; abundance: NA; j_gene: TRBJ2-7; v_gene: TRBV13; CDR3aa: CASSKRTGPYFYEQYF; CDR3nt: TGTGCCAGCAGCAAAAGGACAGGGCCCTACTTCTACGAGCAGTACTTC
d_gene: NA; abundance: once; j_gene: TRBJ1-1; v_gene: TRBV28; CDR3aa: CASSRTGWSTEAFF; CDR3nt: TGTGCCAGCAGCCGTACAGGGTGGAGCACTGAAGCTTTCTTT
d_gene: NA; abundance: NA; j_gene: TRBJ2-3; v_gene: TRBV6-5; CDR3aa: CASSYFGGRSTDTQYF; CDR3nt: TGTGCCAGCAGTTACTTCGGCGGGCGCAGCACAGATACGCAGTATTTT
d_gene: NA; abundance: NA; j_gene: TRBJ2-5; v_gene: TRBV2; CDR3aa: CASREAPGAQYF; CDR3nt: TGTGCCAGCAGGGAGGCCCCAGGGGCCCAGTACTTC
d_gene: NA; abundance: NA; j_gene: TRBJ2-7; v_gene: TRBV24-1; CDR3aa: CATSSPGQRDYEQYF; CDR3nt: TGTGCCACCAGTTCGCCCGGACAACGAGACTACGAGCAGTACTTC
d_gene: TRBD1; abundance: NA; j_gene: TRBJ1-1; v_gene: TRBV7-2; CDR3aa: CASSGQGGTEAFF; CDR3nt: TGTGCCAGCAGCGGACAGGGTGGTACTGAAGCTTTCTTT
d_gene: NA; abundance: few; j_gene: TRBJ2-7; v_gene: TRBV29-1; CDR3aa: CSVEGKGVLHYEQYF; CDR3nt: TGCAGCGTTGAAGGGAAAGGGGTCCTACACTACGAGCAGTACTTC
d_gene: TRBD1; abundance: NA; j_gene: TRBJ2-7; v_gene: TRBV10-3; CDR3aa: CAISETGQGTYEQYF; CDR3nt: TGTGCCATCAGTGAGACGGGACAGGGGACCTACGAGCAGTACTTC
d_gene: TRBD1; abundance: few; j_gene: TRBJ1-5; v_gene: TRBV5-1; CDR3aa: CASSSGQGDNQPQHF; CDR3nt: TGCGCCAGCAGCTCGGGACAGGGTGACAATCAGCCCCAGCATTTT
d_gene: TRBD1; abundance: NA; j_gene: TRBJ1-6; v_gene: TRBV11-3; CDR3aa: CASSSTGTGNSPLHF; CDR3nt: TGTGCCAGCAGCTCTACCGGGACAGGGAATTCACCCCTCCACTTT
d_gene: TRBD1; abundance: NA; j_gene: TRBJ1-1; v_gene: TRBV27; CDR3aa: CATIDRGKDTEAFF; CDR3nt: TGTGCCACTATTGACAGGGGTAAGGACACTGAAGCTTTCTTT